The clone carrying this TCR beta chain was detected ten times or more. Antigen specificity is unknown. This entry belongs to a study of regulatory T cells in long-lasting Graves disease. Germline V gene data show CDR1 as MNHNS and CDR2 as SASEGT. Trimming took 6 bases from V and 6 from J; bases not matched to a gene: 5. The CDR3 loop spans 14 amino acids. Researchers made TCR beta libraries by using iRepertoire HTBI primers and running Arm-PCR on CDR3 regions. TCRdb independently ran MiXCR on the multiplex PCR reads; one entry per CDR3 protein. The sample records hundreds of thousands of distinct CDR3 sequences, about 14% being singletons. Study observations and caveats: There were preferences for TRBV28, TRBJ1-2 and TRBJ2-5 in persistent disease.

Specified time point: newly diagnosed GD, antithyroid drugs for less than 3 months. With RNA extracted from PBMCs as input, the TCR library was made. These sequences were also reported in another study, on T cells in Graves' hyperthyroidism and ophthalmopathy.

The rearrangement joins TRBV6-1 to TRBJ1-5; 10 bases line up with TRBD1. The specimen comprised peripheral blood mononuclear cells (PBMCs), sampled at new diagnosis, from a patient treated with antithyroid drugs. This TCR derives from a man aged 25 to 40 with Graves disease. CDR3 nucleotides: TGTGCCAGCAGGCCCGGGACAGGGGTTCAGCCCCAGCATTTT. Translating it yields CASRPGTGVQPQHF.